This section outlines one T cell receptor beta chain sequence together with its context. Participants were aged about 18 to 95 years, lived in some 23 US areas, and enrolled virtually. Grouping used clinical history reported by participants in a survey and questionnaire. As processed by the authors: Amplification with reference gene primers provided the estimates of nucleated cell counts. Measured with immunoSEQ multiplex PCR; TCRdb has only the in-frame clones, and not every one. V, J and clone size reflect that table, while D and trimming were determined from the DNA. The sample yields about 140,000 clones, 84% seen once. CDR3 length equals 14 residues. The V end was cut by 4 bases, the J end by 7 bases, with 11 bases between. Germline V CDR1 and CDR2: SGHDN, FVKESK. This sample stems from a study of blood T cell repertoires in COVID-19. Study in general: The origin of the acute and convalescent COVID-19 samples was the United States, Italy and Spain.

The sample taken for sequencing was PBMCs or T cells enriched from blood (not recorded which). The receptor was derived from a man aged 40-49 years with acute COVID-19. The rearrangement joins TRBV14 to TRBJ1-6, with D possibly TRBD1 on 5 matching bases. DNA for the CDR3: TGTGCCAGCAGCCTCTACGGGGGGAATTCACCCCTCCACTTT. This gives the protein CASSLYGGNSPLHF. Full variable domain (missing parts from reference TRBV14 and TRBJ1-6): EAGVTQFPSHSVIEKGQTVTLRCDPISGHDNLYWYRRVMGKEIKFLLHFVKESKQDESGMPNNRFLAERTGGTYSTLKVQPAELEDSGVYFCASSLYGGNSPLHFGNGTRLTVT.